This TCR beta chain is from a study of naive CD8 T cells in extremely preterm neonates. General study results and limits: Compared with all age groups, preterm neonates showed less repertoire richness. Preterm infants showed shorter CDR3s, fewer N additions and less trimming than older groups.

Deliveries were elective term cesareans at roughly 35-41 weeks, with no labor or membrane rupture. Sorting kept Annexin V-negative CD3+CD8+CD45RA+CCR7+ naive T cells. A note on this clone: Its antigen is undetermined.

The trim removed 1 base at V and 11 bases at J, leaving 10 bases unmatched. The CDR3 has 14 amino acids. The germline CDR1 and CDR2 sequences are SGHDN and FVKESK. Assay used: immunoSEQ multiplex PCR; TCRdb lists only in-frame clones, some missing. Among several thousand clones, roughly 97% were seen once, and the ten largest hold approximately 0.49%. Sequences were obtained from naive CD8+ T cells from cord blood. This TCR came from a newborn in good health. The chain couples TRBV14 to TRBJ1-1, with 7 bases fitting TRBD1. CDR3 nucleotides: TGTGCCAGCAGCCAAGTAACAGGGGCCTCGGCCGCTTTCTTT. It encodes CASSQVTGASAAFF.